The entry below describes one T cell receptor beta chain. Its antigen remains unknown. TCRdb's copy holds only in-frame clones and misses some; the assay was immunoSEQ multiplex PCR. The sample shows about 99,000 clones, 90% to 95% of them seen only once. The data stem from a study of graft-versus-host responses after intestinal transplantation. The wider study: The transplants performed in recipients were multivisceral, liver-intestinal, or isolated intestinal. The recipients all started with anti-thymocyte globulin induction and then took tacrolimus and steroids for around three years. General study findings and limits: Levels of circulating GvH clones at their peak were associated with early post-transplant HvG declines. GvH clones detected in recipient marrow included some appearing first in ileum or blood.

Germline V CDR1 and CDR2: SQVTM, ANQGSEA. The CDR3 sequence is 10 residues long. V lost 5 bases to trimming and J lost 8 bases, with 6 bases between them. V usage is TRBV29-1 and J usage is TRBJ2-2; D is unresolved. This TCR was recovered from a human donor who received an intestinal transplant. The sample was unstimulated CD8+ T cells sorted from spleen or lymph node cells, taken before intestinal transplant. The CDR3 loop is CSVYLGELFF. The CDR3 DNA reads TGCAGCGTTTATTTAGGGGAGCTGTTTTTT.